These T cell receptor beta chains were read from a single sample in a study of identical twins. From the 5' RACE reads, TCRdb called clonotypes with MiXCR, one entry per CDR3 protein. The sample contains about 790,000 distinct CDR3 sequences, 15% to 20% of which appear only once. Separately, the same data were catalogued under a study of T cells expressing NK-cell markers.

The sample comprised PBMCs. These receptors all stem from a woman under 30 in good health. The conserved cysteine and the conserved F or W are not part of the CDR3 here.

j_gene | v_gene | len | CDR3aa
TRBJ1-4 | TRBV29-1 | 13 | SVGRTGQEDEKLF
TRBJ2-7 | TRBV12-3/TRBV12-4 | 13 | ASSLALSVPYEQY
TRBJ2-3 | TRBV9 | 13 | ASSGSSGAPDTQY
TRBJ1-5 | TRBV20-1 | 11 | SARVGGEQPQH
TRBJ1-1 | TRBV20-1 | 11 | SAKLGGDTEAF
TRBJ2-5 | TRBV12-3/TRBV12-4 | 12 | ASSLGSTRETQY
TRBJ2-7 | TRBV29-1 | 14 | SVRTGTATRDYEQY
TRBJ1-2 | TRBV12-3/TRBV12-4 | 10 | ASNTQGDGYT
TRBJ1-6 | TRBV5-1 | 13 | ASSPIQGTNSPLH
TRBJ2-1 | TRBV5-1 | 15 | ASSLETLAGVNNEQF
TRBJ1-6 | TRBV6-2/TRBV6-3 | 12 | ASTESGKNSPLH
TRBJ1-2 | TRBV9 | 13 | ASSTTPTGFDGYT
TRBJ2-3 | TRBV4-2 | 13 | ASSPLGTRGDTQY
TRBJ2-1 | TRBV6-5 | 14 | ASSYSYLQGGNEQF
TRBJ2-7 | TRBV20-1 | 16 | SARDPDFGGGQTYEQY